What follows is one TCR beta chain and its context. Its antigen remains unidentified. V dropped 1 base and J dropped 4 bases, with 9 bases sitting between them. This CDR3 has 14 residues. Naive CD4+ cells had CD25+ Tregs removed. Study results and limitations: Tumor-infiltrating Treg TCR alpha and beta sequences overlapped most with tumor naive CD4+ T cells, then blood naive.

Constant-region reverse primers amplified full-length variable regions, followed by semi-nested Nested Universal Primer A PCR. TCRdb independently ran MiXCR on the 5' RACE reads; one entry per CDR3 protein. Of about 34,000 distinct CDR3 sequences in the sample, approximately 27% are singletons; the top ten hold around 3.5%. This chain connects TRBV12-3 or TRBV12-4 to TRBJ2-3, with TRBD2 as a possible D gene (6 bases). This sequence originates from a female donor with breast cancer. The specimen sequenced was naive CD4+ T cells sorted from a lymph node. Subset given: naive CD4+ T cells, CD4+CD45RA+CD25-. Here the CDR3 DNA reads TGTGCCAGCAGTTTAGTGGGGAGGTCAGATACGCAGTATTTT. Residues: CASSLVGRSDTQYF.